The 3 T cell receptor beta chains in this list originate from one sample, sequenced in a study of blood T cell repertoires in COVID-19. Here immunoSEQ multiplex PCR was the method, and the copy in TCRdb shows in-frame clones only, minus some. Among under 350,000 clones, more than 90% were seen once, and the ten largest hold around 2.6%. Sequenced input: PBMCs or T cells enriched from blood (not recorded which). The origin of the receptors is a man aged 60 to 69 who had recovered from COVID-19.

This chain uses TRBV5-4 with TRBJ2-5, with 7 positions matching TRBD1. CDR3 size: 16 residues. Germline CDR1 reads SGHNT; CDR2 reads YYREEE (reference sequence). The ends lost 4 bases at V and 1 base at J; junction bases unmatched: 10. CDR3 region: CASSTTGFVSQETQYF. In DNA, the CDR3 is TGTGCCAGCAGCACGACAGGGTTTGTTTCCCAAGAGACCCAGTACTTC.

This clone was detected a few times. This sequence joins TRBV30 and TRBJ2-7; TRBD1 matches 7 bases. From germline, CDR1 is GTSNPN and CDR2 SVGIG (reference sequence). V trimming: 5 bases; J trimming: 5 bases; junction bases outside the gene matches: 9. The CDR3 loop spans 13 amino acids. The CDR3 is CAWRKPDRDEQYF. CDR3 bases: TGTGCCTGGCGCAAGCCTGACAGGGACGAGCAGTACTTC.

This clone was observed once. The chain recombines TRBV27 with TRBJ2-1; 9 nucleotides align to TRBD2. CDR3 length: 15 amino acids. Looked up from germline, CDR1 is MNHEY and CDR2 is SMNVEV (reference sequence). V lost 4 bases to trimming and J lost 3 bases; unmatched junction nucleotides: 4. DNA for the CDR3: TGTGCCAGCAGTTACTCAGCGGGGGGCTACAATGAGCAGTTCTTC. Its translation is CASSYSAGGYNEQFF.